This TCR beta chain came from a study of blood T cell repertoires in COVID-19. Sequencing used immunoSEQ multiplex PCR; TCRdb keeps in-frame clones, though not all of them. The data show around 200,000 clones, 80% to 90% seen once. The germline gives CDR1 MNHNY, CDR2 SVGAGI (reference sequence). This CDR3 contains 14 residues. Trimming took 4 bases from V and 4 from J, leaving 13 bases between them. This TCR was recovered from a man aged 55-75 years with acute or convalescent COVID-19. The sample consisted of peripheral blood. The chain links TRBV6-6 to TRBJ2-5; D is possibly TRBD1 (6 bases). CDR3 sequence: CASSSSRGIETQYF. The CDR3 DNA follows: TGTGCCAGCAGTTCATCCAGGGGTATAGAGACCCAGTACTTC.